The clone carrying this TCR beta chain was recorded at least ten times. What it binds is not known. TCRdb analysed the 5' RACE reads with MiXCR anew, one entry per CDR3 protein. Of approximately 590,000 distinct CDR3 sequences listed, 9.5% to 10% are singletons. The CDR3 is 15 residues long. Germline-derived CDR1 and CDR2 are LNHNV and YYDKDF (reference sequence). With 0 bases clipped from V and 1 base from J, the junction kept 3 bases outside the gene matches. The record originates from a study of identical twins. Regarding the study as a whole: Abundant cord blood beta clonotypes carried fewer insertions; memory repertoires showed none. Out-of-frame alpha sequences shared by twins showed excess low generation probability. Researchers caution that invariant MAIT and iNKT cells could partly confound zero-insertion analyses.

This sample was also put to use in a study of yellow fever vaccine responses in identical twins.

V gene TRBV15 combines with J gene TRBJ2-7; TRBD1 agrees at 7 bases. Sample: PBMCs. The source is a woman aged 18-29 years in good health. The CDR3 reads CATSRETGVSYEQYF. DNA of the CDR3: TGTGCCACCAGCAGAGAAACAGGGGTTTCCTACGAGCAGTACTTC.